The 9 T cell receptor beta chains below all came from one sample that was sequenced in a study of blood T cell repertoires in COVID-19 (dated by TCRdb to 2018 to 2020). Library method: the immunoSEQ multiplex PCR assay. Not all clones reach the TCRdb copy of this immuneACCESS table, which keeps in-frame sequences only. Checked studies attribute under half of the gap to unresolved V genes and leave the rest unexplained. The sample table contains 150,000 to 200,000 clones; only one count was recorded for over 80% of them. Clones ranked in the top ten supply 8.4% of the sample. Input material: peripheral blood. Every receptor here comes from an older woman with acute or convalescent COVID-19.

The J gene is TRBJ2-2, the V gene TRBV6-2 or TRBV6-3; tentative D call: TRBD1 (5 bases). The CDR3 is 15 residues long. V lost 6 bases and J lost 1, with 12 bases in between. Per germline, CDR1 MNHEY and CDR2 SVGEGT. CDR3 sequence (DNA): TGTGCCAGCAGCCCCCAGGGATTGAACACCGGGGAGCTGTTTTTT. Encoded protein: CASSPQGLNTGELFF.

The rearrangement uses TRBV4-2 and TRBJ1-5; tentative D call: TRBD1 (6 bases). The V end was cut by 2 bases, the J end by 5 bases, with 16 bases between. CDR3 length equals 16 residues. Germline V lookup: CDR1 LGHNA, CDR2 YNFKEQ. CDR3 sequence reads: CASSQFGGARDQPQHF. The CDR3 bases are TGTGCCAGCAGCCAATTTGGGGGGGCTAGGGATCAGCCCCAGCATTTT.

DNA of the CDR3: TGTGCCAGCAGCGAGACAGGGGGCGGTCAGCCCCAGCATTTT. Translation gives CASSETGGGQPQHF. This chain connects TRBV7-9 to TRBJ1-5; 10 bases line up with TRBD1. CDR1 SEHNR and CDR2 FQNEAQ come from the germline V gene (reference sequence). V was clipped by 5 bases and J by 6 bases; unmatched bases: 4. This CDR3 comprises 14 residues.

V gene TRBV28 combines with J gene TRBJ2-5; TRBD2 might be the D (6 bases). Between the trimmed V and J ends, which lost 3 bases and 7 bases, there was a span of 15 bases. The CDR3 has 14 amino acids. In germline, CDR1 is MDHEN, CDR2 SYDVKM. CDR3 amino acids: CASSFGGTVGTQYF. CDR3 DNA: TGTGCCAGCAGTTTCGGAGGGACGGTTGGGACCCAGTACTTC.

CDR3 DNA: TGTGCCAGCAGCTTAGGCTGGACAGGGGGAGGCTACACCTTC. It codes for CASSLGWTGGGYTF. The rearrangement joins TRBV7-9 to TRBJ1-2, with 10 bases matching TRBD1. The CDR3 contains 14 residues. Germline V gene lookup returns CDR1 SEHNR and CDR2 FQNEAQ (reference sequence). Trimming cost V 1 base and J 8 bases; bases outside gene matches: 4.

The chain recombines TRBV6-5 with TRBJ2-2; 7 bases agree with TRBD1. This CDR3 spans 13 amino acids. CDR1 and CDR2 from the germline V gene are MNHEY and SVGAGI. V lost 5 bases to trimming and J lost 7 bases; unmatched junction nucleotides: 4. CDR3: CASSPDRVGELFF. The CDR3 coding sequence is TGTGCCAGCAGTCCAGACAGGGTCGGGGAGCTGTTTTTT.

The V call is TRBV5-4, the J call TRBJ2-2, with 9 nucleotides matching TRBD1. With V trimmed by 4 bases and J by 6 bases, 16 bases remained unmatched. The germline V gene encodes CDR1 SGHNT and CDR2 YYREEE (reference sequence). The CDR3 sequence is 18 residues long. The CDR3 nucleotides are TGTGCCAGCAGCCCACCGGGACAGGGTGGGGCGTGGGCCGGGGAGCTGTTTTTT. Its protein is CASSPPGQGGAWAGELFF. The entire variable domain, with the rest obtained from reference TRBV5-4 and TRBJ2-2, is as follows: ETGVTQSPTHLIKTRGQQVTLRCSSQSGHNTVSWYQQALGQGPQFIFQYYREEENGRGNFPPRFSGLQFPNYSSELNVNALELDDSALYLCASSPPGQGGAWAGELFFGEGSRLTVL.

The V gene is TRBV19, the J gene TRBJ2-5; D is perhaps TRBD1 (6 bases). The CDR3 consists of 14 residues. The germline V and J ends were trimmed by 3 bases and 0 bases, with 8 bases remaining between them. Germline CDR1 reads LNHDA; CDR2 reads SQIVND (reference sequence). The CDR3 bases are TGTGCCAGTAGTATTCGGACAGACCAAGAGACCCAGTACTTC. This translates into CASSIRTDQETQYF.

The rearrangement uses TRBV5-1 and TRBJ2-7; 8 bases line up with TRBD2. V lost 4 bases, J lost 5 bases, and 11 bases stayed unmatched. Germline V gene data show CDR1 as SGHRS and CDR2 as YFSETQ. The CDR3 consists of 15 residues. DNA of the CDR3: TGCGCCAGCAGCCCACCAATAGCGGGATCACACGAGCAGTACTTC. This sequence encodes CASSPPIAGSHEQYF.